This entry lists 25 T cell receptor beta chains sequenced from one sample in a study of T cell responses to AZD1222 COVID-19 vaccine. Libraries were prepared by immunoSEQ multiplex PCR; TCRdb keeps only in-frame clonotypes and omits some of them. Among about 140,000 clones listed, approximately 92% were seen once. This sample comprised peripheral blood, obtained 28 days after the second AZD1222 dose. Receptors were obtained from an adult who received the AZD1222 COVID-19 vaccine.

The chain couples TRBV2 to TRBJ2-5; D may be TRBD1 (5 bases). Germline V lookup: CDR1 SNHLY, CDR2 FYNNEI. CDR3 length equals 15 residues. The V end was cut by 3 bases, the J end by 2 bases, with 13 bases between. CDR3 in DNA: TGTGCCAGCAGTGAGGGGCTCCATCAACAAGAGACCCAGTACTTC. Its translation is CASSEGLHQQETQYF.

V is TRBV4-3 and J is TRBJ1-1; D not certain. With 0 bases removed from V and 0 bases from J, the gap between germline ends came to 11 bases. From germline, CDR1 is LGHNA and CDR2 YSLEER. This CDR3 has 16 residues. This CDR3 reads CASSQEFKRMNTEAFF. The CDR3 coding sequence is TGCGCCAGCAGCCAAGAATTCAAGAGAATGAACACTGAAGCTTTCTTT.

The chain employs TRBV14 and TRBJ1-4; no definite D call. V was trimmed by 1 base and J by 0 bases, leaving 9 bases between them. Germline CDR1 SGHDN, CDR2 FVKESK. This CDR3 has 16 amino acids. CDR3 DNA: TGTGCCAGCAGCCAAGGGACGACGGCAACTAATGAAAAACTGTTTTTT. Amino acids: CASSQGTTATNEKLFF.

The chain employs TRBV19 and TRBJ2-7; 9 bases fit TRBD1. The ends lost 8 bases at V and 5 bases at J; junction bases unmatched: 10. Per the germline V gene, CDR1 is LNHDA and CDR2 is SQIVND (reference sequence). CDR3 length: 14 amino acids. CDR3 coding DNA: TGTGCCAGTGCTACCGGGACAGGGACCCACGAGCAGTACTTC. This translates into CASATGTGTHEQYF. Complete variable domain (other parts from reference TRBV19 and TRBJ2-7): DGGITQSPKYLFRKEGQNVTLSCEQNLNHDAMYWYRQDPGQGLRLIYYSQIVNDFQKGDIAEGYSVSREKKESFPLTVTSAQKNPTAFYLCASATGTGTHEQYFGPGTRLTVT.

The CDR3 DNA follows: TGCGCCAGCCTACTCGACAGGGGGCCGCCAGAGCAGTTCTTC. Its protein product is CASLLDRGPPEQFF. The genes are TRBV10-1 and TRBJ2-1, with 10 bases fitting TRBD1. The CDR3 has 14 amino acids. The germline V gene encodes CDR1 WNHNN and CDR2 SYGVQD (reference sequence). J lost 10 bases, V lost 8 bases, and 11 bases had no gene match.

The chain uses TRBV6-2 or TRBV6-3 and TRBJ2-1; tentatively, D is TRBD1 or TRBD2 (6 bases each). The CDR3 has 14 amino acids. From germline, CDR1 is MNHEY and CDR2 SVGEGT. V was clipped by 4 bases and J by 8 bases, with 15 bases between them. CDR3 coding DNA: TGTGCCAGCAGTTTTCGACTAGGGGGTCATGAGCAGTTCTTC. Protein sequence: CASSFRLGGHEQFF.

This chain connects TRBV15 to TRBJ2-3; possibly TRBD1 or TRBD2 for D (6 bases each). The CDR3 is 16 residues long. The V end lost 0 bases, the J end lost 1 base, and 11 bases lay between the germline ends. The germline V gene has CDR1 LNHNV and CDR2 YYDKDF (reference sequence). The CDR3 region has the DNA TGTGCCACCAGCAGAGATCTCGGGGGCCGCACAGATACGCAGTATTTT. This translates into CATSRDLGGRTDTQYF.

The chain is built from TRBV6-5 and TRBJ2-7, with 7 bases fitting TRBD2. The germline CDR1 and CDR2 sequences are MNHEY and SVGAGI. Losses at the gene ends were 0 bases for V and 3 bases for J; bases not matched to a gene: 5. The CDR3 is made up of 15 amino acids. The CDR3 spells CASSYSGRGSYEQYF. CDR3 DNA: TGTGCCAGCAGTTACTCGGGGAGGGGTAGCTACGAGCAGTACTTC.

The chain joins TRBV3-1 (or the pseudogene TRBV3-2) to TRBJ1-2; a possible D gene is TRBD1 (6 bases). Deletions cut 4 bases from V and 1 base from J, with 13 bases between. Germline CDR1 and CDR2: LGHDT and YNNKEL (reference sequence). The CDR3 contains 15 residues. CDR3 nucleotide sequence: TGTGCCAGCAGCCTATGGGGGACACGTAACTATGGCTACACCTTC. It encodes CASSLWGTRNYGYTF.

V is TRBV5-1 and J is TRBJ1-1; no definite D call. Germline V gives CDR1 SGHRS, CDR2 YFSETQ. The CDR3 is 11 amino acids. Trimming removed 7 bases at V and 7 bases at J, with 11 bases between. CDR3 sequence: CASGEGFEAFF. DNA for the CDR3: TGCGCCAGCGGGGAGGGATTTGAAGCTTTCTTT.

J is TRBJ2-5 and V is TRBV7-7; 10 bases map to TRBD2. The V gene's germline CDR1 is SSHAT and CDR2 FNYEAQ (reference sequence). The V and J ends lost 1 base and 9 bases, in that order; junction bases with no gene match: 8. The CDR3 is 15 amino acids. CDR3 nucleotides: TGTGCCAGCAGCTTAGAAGCGGGAGGGGGCAGGGCCCAGTACTTC. It encodes CASSLEAGGGRAQYF.

V gene TRBV28 combines with J gene TRBJ2-2, with 12 bases aligning to TRBD2. The trim removed 7 bases at V and 5 bases at J, leaving 2 bases unmatched. The germline V gene encodes CDR1 MDHEN and CDR2 SYDVKM. The CDR3 loop spans 14 amino acids. The CDR3 DNA is TGTGCCAGCATCCTAGCGGGAGGGACCGGGGAGCTGTTTTTT. Residues: CASILAGGTGELFF.

The CDR3 coding sequence is TGTGCCACCAGCAGACTAGGCGGAGAGGGTGAGCAGTTCTTC. It translates to CATSRLGGEGEQFF. This chain links TRBV15 with TRBJ2-1; D may be TRBD2 (5 bases). CDR3 length: 14 amino acids. V lost 2 bases, J lost 9 bases, and 14 bases lay in between. Germline assignment: CDR1 LNHNV and CDR2 YYDKDF (reference sequence).

The chain couples TRBV28 to TRBJ1-5; 7 bases agree with TRBD1. CDR1 is MDHEN and CDR2 is SYDVKM in the germline V gene. This CDR3 has 15 residues. Trimming took 7 bases from V and 6 from J; bases not matched to a gene: 12. The CDR3 bases are TGTGCCAGCACCAATCGAGGAGGGGGCACTCAGCCCCAGCATTTT. Translating it yields CASTNRGGGTQPQHF.

The J gene is TRBJ1-5, the V gene TRBV5-1; D not resolved. The CDR3 has 13 residues. Trimming removed 2 bases at V and 0 bases at J, with 3 bases between. CDR1 SGHRS and CDR2 YFSETQ come from the germline V gene. CDR3: CASSLSSNQPQHF. The DNA of the CDR3 is TGCGCCAGCAGCTTAAGTAGCAATCAGCCCCAGCATTTT.

The chain recombines TRBV27 with TRBJ2-3; 12 bases align to TRBD2. The CDR3 runs to 14 residues. V was clipped by 4 bases and J by 7 bases; unmatched bases: 3. The V gene's germline CDR1 is MNHEY and CDR2 SMNVEV (reference sequence). The CDR3 sequence is CASSSRTSGNTQYF. As DNA, the CDR3 is TGTGCCAGCAGTTCCCGGACTAGCGGGAATACGCAGTATTTT.

V gene TRBV24-1 combines with J gene TRBJ2-1; D not resolved. The CDR3 is 13 amino acids. Per the germline V gene, CDR1 is KGHDR and CDR2 is SFDVKD. V dropped 0 bases and J dropped 7 bases, with 6 bases sitting between them. In DNA form, the CDR3 reads TGTGCCACCAGTGATTTGCGAGGAAATGAGCAGTTCTTC. Its protein product is CATSDLRGNEQFF.

This clone has a single count. V is TRBV7-3 and J is TRBJ1-6; TRBD1 might be the D (5 bases). Trimming took 6 bases from V and 11 from J, leaving 17 bases between them. The V gene's germline CDR1 is SGHTA and CDR2 FQGTGA. The CDR3 consists of 14 residues. The CDR3 loop is CASSSDGLGAPLHF. The CDR3 DNA reads TGTGCCAGCAGTTCGGACGGGTTAGGGGCACCCCTCCACTTT.

The chain is built from TRBV14 and TRBJ1-2; no firm D call. CDR1 is SGHDN, CDR2 FVKESK, per germline. The CDR3 runs to 11 residues. V gave up 1 base and J gave up 14 bases, with 11 bases separating them. The CDR3, as DNA: TGTGCCAGCAGCCAAGGGTTAGGTTCAACCTTC. Amino acids: CASSQGLGSTF.

This clone has only one observation. The rearrangement links TRBV4-3 to TRBJ1-3; D ambiguous. Between the trimmed V and J ends, which lost 0 bases and 4 bases, there was a span of 10 bases. Germline V gene lookup returns CDR1 LGHNA and CDR2 YSLEER. The CDR3 loop spans 15 amino acids. The CDR3 here is CASSQDKSTGNTIYF. Written as DNA, the CDR3 is TGCGCCAGCAGCCAAGATAAAAGTACAGGAAACACCATATATTTT.

J is TRBJ1-1 and V is TRBV9; D unresolved. Looked up from germline, CDR1 is SGDLS and CDR2 is YYNGEE. The V end was cut by 2 bases, the J end by 1 base, with 9 bases between. The CDR3 spans 14 residues. CDR3 protein: CASSVGRRNTEAFF. The CDR3 bases are TGTGCCAGCAGCGTCGGACGGAGGAACACTGAAGCTTTCTTT.

The chain couples TRBV5-1 to TRBJ2-1; D not certain. This CDR3 is 14 amino acids long. Germline CDR1 is SGHRS and CDR2 is YFSETQ. V was cut by 0 bases and J by 8 bases, with 12 bases left in between. Here the CDR3 reads CASSLAVPPDEQFF. CDR3 sequence (DNA): TGCGCCAGCAGCTTGGCCGTCCCCCCGGATGAGCAGTTCTTC.

The rearrangement links TRBV27 to TRBJ2-5, with TRBD1 matching 9 bases. The CDR3 totals 16 residues. Per the germline V gene, CDR1 is MNHEY and CDR2 is SMNVEV (reference sequence). V was clipped by 6 bases and J by 5 bases; unmatched bases: 13. CDR3 DNA: TGTGCCAGCAGGACAACAGGGGGCGCGGGCAGGGAGACCCAGTACTTC. This codes for CASRTTGGAGRETQYF.

This sequence joins TRBV7-3 and TRBJ1-6, with D possibly TRBD1 on 6 matching bases. Germline CDR1 is SGHTA and CDR2 is FQGTGA. V lost 4 bases and J lost 10, with 11 bases in between. The CDR3 is made up of 13 amino acids. Here the CDR3 reads CASSSQGGSPLHF. CDR3 sequence (DNA): TGTGCCAGCAGCTCACAGGGCGGGTCACCCCTCCACTTT.

V is TRBV30 and J is TRBJ1-2, with D hard to call. The CDR3 covers 15 residues. Trimming stripped 0 bases from V and 6 bases from J, with 17 bases between. Germline V gene lookup returns CDR1 GTSNPN and CDR2 SVGIG (reference sequence). The CDR3 region is CAWSVQWSAGNGYTF. DNA for the CDR3: TGTGCCTGGAGTGTTCAGTGGTCTGCGGGGAATGGCTACACCTTC.